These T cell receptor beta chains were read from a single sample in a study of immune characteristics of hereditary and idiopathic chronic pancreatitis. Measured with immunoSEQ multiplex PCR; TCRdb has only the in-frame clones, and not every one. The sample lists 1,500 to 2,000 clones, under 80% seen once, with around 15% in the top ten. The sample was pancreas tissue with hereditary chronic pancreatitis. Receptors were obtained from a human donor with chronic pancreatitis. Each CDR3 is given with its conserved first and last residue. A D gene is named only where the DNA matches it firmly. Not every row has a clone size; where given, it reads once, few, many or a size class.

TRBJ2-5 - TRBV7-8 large TGTGCCAGCAGCCGAGGCCAGGGGGGGAGGGAGACCCAGTACTTC CASSRGQGGRETQYF
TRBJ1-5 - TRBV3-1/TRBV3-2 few TGTGCCAGCAGCCAAGAGGGAACCAATCAGCCCCAGCATTTT CASSQEGTNQPQHF
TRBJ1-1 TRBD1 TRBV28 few TGTGCCAGCAGTTTACAAGTGACAGGGGCTTTCTTT CASSLQVTGAFF
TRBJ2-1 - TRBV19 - TGTGCCAGTAGTATCCCACGACAAGCCTCCTACAATGAGCAGTTCTTC CASSIPRQASYNEQFF
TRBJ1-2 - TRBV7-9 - TGTGCCAGCGACCCGAAGGGGCCCTATGGCTACACCTTC CASDPKGPYGYTF
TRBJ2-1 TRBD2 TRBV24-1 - TGTGCCACCAGTGATTCCGGACTAGCGGGAGTTTCGCAGTTCTTC CATSDSGLAGVSQFF
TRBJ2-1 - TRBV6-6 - TGTGCCAGCAGTCGGGAGATCGCCTACAATGAGCAGTTCTTC CASSREIAYNEQFF
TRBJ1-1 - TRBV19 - TGTGCCAGTAGTATTGGGGGCCCACTTGAAGCTTTCTTT CASSIGGPLEAFF
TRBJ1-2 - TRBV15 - TGTGCCACCAGCAGAGATCGGGGGGTAGATGGCTACACCTTC CATSRDRGVDGYTF
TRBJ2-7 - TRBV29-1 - TGCAGCGTCCGGTCCGGGAGCTCCTACGAGCAGTACTTC CSVRSGSSYEQYF
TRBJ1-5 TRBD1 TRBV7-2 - TGTGCCAGCAGCTTAAACAGGGGTCAGCCCCAGCATTTT CASSLNRGQPQHF
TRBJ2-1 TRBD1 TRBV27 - TGTGCCAGCAGTACCCCTTGGACAGGGGGCAATGAGCAGTTCTTC CASSTPWTGGNEQFF
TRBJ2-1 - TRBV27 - TGTGCCAGCAGTTTACAGGGGTCACCTAATAGGCAGTTCTTC CASSLQGSPNRQFF
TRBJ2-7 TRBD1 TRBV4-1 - TGCGCCAGCAGCCAAGGTGGTGACAGGGTTTCCTACGAGCAGTACTTC CASSQGGDRVSYEQYF
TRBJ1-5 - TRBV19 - TGTGCCAGTAGTAACCAGAAAATAATAAGGTTGCGGAGCAATCAGCCCCAGCATTTT CASSNQKIIRLRSNQPQHF
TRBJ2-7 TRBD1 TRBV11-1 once TGTGCCAGCAGCACAACGACAGGGGGCTCCCACGAGCAGTACTTC CASSTTTGGSHEQYF
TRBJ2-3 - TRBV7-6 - TGTGCCAGCAGCCTCAGCCCTCCCGCAGATACGCAGTATTTT CASSLSPPADTQYF
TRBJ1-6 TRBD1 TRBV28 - TGTGCCAGCAGTTTAGGGACAGGTTTTAATTCACCCCTCCACTTT CASSLGTGFNSPLHF
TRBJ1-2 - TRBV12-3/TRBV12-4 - TGTGCCAGCAGCGGAGCTAACTATGGCTACACCTTC CASSGANYGYTF
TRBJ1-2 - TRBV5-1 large TGCGCCAGCAGCCTGGGGAAAGATGGCTACACCTTC CASSLGKDGYTF
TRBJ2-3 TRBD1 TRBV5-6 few TGTGCCAGCAGCCCGTGGGGGACAGGGGGTCCGGATACGCAGTATTTT CASSPWGTGGPDTQYF
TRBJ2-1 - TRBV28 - TGTGCCAGCGGGCCTTTCAATGAGCAGTTCTTC CASGPFNEQFF
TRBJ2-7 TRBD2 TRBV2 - TGTGCCAGCAGTGAACCCGGGAGGAACTACGAGCAGTACTTC CASSEPGRNYEQYF
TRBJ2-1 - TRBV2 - TGTGCCAGCCATTTAACGGGCGGGGTTTACAATGAGCAGTTCTTC CASHLTGGVYNEQFF
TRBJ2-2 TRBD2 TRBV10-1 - TGCGCCAGCCTATGCCCGACTAGCGGGAGGGCCTGGAACACCGGGGAGCTGTTTTTT CASLCPTSGRAWNTGELFF
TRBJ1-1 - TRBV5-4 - TGTGCCAGCAGCCCCCCAGGGGTCGTCGCCACTGAAGCTTTCTTT CASSPPGVVATEAFF
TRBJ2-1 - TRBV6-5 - TGTGCCAGCAGTTACTGGGCAGGGTCCCACAATGAGCAGTTCTTC CASSYWAGSHNEQFF
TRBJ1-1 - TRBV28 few TGTGCCAGCAGTTTATTAAAATCGGAGAACACTGAAGCTTTCTTT CASSLLKSENTEAFF
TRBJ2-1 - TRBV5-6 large TGTGCCAGCAGCTTGGACGACTACAATGAGCAGTTCTTC CASSLDDYNEQFF
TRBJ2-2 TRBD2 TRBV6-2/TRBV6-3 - TGTGCCAGCAGTCCACGACTAGCGGGGCAGAGCGGGGAGCTGTTTTTT CASSPRLAGQSGELFF
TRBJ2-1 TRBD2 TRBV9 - TGTGCCAGCAGCCCGAGCGGGGGGCCATACAATGAGCAGTTCTTC CASSPSGGPYNEQFF